This T cell receptor (beta chain) was found in a study of T cell responses to AZD1222 COVID-19 vaccine. The wider study: Second doses were pooled across both intervals (about 4 or about 12 weeks). Findings of the study overall: As reported, nearly half of all spike-specific TCRs target variant regions that are unmutated. There were repertoire samples only from the period after the peak T cell response.

Sequenced by immunoSEQ multiplex PCR; TCRdb stores in-frame clones only, minus some. The top ten hold 5% of the sample, which has 100,000 or so clones, over 80% seen once. This clone was seen only a few times. Its specificity is unknown. Per the germline V gene, CDR1 is LGHNA and CDR2 is YNFKEQ. This CDR3 comprises 15 residues. V was shortened by 4 bases and J by 0 bases, with 9 bases between the two germline ends. The sequencing here drew on peripheral blood, taken on day 0 of AZD1222 vaccination. The V call is TRBV4-2, the J call TRBJ2-2; D is uncertain. This sequence originates from an adult in good health. This CDR3 reads CASSPGVANTGELFF. CDR3 coding DNA: TGTGCCAGCAGCCCGGGTGTTGCGAACACCGGGGAGCTGTTTTTT.